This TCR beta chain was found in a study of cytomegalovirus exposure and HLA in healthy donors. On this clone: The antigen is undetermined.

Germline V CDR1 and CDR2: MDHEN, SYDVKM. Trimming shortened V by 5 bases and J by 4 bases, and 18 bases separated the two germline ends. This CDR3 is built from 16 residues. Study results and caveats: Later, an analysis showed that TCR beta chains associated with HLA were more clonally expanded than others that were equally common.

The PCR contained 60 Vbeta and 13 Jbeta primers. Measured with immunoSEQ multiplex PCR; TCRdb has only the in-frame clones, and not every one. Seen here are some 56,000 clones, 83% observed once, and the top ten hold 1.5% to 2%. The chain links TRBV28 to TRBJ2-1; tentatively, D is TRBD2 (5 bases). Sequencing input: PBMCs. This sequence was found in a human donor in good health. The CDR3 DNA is TGTGCCAGCAGTGGGGATGGGAGCGAGAGTTACAATGAGCAGTTCTTC. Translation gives CASSGDGSESYNEQFF.